Following are 13 T cell receptor beta chains from one sample sequenced in a study of response to subunit inactivated influenza vaccine. TCRdb re-called the RT-PCR reads through MiXCR, storing one row per CDR3 protein. The sample lists about 780,000 distinct CDR3 sequences, under 20% occurring once. The sample consisted of PBMCs from blood, taken 5 days after vaccination. The receptors originated from a middle-aged man who received an inactivated influenza vaccine.

This chain uses TRBV18 with TRBJ2-6; D is uncertain. Trimming removed 5 bases from V and 1 base from J, with 9 bases in between. The CDR3 is 15 amino acids. Germline V gives CDR1 KGHSH, CDR2 LQKENI. CDR3 nucleotide sequence: TGTGCCAGCTCAATTACAGCTTCTGGGGCCAACGTCCTGACTTTC. Amino acid sequence: CASSITASGANVLTF.

This clonotype was seen a handful of times. The chain carries TRBV12-3 or TRBV12-4 and TRBJ1-5; D gene ambiguous. V was trimmed by 3 bases and J by 3 bases, leaving 9 bases between them. CDR3 length equals 14 residues. As DNA, the CDR3 is TGTGCCAGCAGTTTCGGACTGGTCAATCAGCCCCAGCATTTT. It specifies CASSFGLVNQPQHF.

This CDR3 is CSVEEPTEYEQYF. CDR3 sequence (DNA): TGCAGCGTTGAAGAGCCGACAGAATACGAGCAGTACTTC. The V gene is TRBV29-1, the J gene TRBJ2-7, with D possibly being TRBD1 (5 bases). CDR1 is SQVTM, CDR2 ANQGSEA, per germline. Between the trimmed V and J ends, which lost 0 bases and 4 bases, there was a span of 10 bases. The CDR3 spans 13 residues.

This clonotype was recorded a few times. This chain joins TRBV7-2 and TRBJ2-2; D is unresolved. V lost 6 bases and J lost 6, with 17 bases in between. The CDR3 consists of 15 residues. The V gene's germline CDR1 is SGHTA and CDR2 FQGNSA. CDR3 DNA: TGTGCCAGCAGGCCTAGAAGAGAGAATGCCGGGGAGCTGTTTTTT. It codes for CASRPRRENAGELFF. Full variable domain (rest looked up from reference TRBV7-2 and TRBJ2-2): GAGVSQSPSNKVTEKGKDVELRCDPISGHTALYWYRQSLGQGLEFLIYFQGNSAPDKSGLPSDRFSAERTGGSVSTLTIQRTQQEDSAVYLCASRPRRENAGELFFGEGSRLTVL.

The table lists this clonotype with a few counts. The V and J genes are TRBV6-2 or TRBV6-3 and TRBJ2-5; no clear D gene. V lost 6 bases to trimming and J lost 5 bases, with 10 bases between them. This CDR3 has 12 amino acids. The V gene's germline CDR1 is MNHEY and CDR2 SVGEGT. This chain's CDR3 is CASRTPMETQYF. The CDR3 coding sequence is TGTGCCAGCAGGACTCCCATGGAGACCCAGTACTTC.

This clonotype was seen a few times. V gene TRBV20-1 combines with J gene TRBJ2-5; D uncertain. Trimming stripped 6 bases from V and 3 bases from J, with 14 bases between. This CDR3 is built from 13 residues. Germline V lookup: CDR1 DFQATT, CDR2 SNEGSKA (reference sequence). CDR3 coding DNA: TGCAGTGCCGCGACACCCTTAGAAGAGACCCAGTACTTC. Translation: CSAATPLEETQYF.

This clonotype came up many times. The chain links TRBV20-1 to TRBJ1-4; no reliable D call. The CDR3 loop spans 14 amino acids. Germline V gives CDR1 DFQATT, CDR2 SNEGSKA (reference sequence). Deletions cut 5 bases from V and 2 bases from J, with 12 bases between. CDR3 in DNA: TGCAGTGCTGCCGACTTTGGGACTAATGAAAAACTGTTTTTT. Its translation: CSAADFGTNEKLFF.

The chain recombines TRBV6-2 or TRBV6-3 with TRBJ2-1; D uncertain. V was trimmed by 6 bases and J by 5 bases, leaving 11 bases between them. CDR3 size: 13 residues. Germline V gene data show CDR1 as MNHEY and CDR2 as SVGEGT. The chain's CDR3 is CASSLDKDNEQFF. The CDR3 DNA reads TGTGCCAGCAGCTTAGACAAAGACAATGAGCAGTTCTTC.

The gene calls are TRBV5-6 and TRBJ2-7; D gene unclear. The length of the CDR3 is 17 residues. CDR1 and CDR2 from the germline V gene are SGHDT and YYEEEE. Trimming stripped 4 bases from V and 1 base from J, with 21 bases between. This chain's CDR3 is CASSRPLEAFASYEQYF. The CDR3, as DNA: TGTGCCAGCAGCAGACCCTTAGAGGCTTTCGCGTCCTACGAGCAGTACTTC.

In this sample, this clonotype turned up many times. This chain links TRBV20-1 with TRBJ1-2; TRBD1 matches at 11 bases. The CDR3 is 15 residues long. Germline V gives CDR1 DFQATT, CDR2 SNEGSKA (reference sequence). V dropped 5 bases and J dropped 7; count of bases not matched to a gene: 12. The CDR3 loop is CSAYLIRTGGGGYTF. The DNA of the CDR3 is TGCAGTGCTTATTTAATACGGACAGGGGGCGGTGGCTACACCTTC.

This clonotype was seen a few times. The rearrangement joins TRBV9 to TRBJ1-2; TRBD1 aligns across 9 bases. V lost 4 bases, J lost 4 bases, and 14 bases stayed unmatched. The CDR3 length is 17 residues. Germline CDR1 SGDLS, CDR2 YYNGEE. The CDR3 loop reads CASSTLPGTGITYGYTF. In DNA, the CDR3 is TGTGCCAGCAGCACCCTCCCCGGGACAGGGATTACCTATGGCTACACCTTC.

The V and J genes are TRBV4-2 and TRBJ1-1, with TRBD1 identical over 10 bases. The germline CDR1 and CDR2 sequences are LGHNA and YNFKEQ. V gave up 0 bases and J gave up 4 bases; unmatched junction bases: 11. This CDR3 contains 18 residues. CDR3 region: CASSQDHGTGARSTEAFF. The CDR3 DNA follows: TGTGCCAGCAGCCAAGATCACGGGACAGGGGCGAGGAGCACTGAAGCTTTCTTT.

The chain combines TRBV5-6 with TRBJ2-7; 7 bases agree with TRBD1. The CDR3 contains 15 residues. From germline, CDR1 is SGHDT and CDR2 YYEEEE. J lost 4 bases, V lost 3 bases, and 10 bases had no gene match. CDR3: CASSSSGTAAYEQYF. The CDR3 DNA reads as TGTGCCAGCAGCTCATCCGGGACAGCAGCATACGAGCAGTACTTC.